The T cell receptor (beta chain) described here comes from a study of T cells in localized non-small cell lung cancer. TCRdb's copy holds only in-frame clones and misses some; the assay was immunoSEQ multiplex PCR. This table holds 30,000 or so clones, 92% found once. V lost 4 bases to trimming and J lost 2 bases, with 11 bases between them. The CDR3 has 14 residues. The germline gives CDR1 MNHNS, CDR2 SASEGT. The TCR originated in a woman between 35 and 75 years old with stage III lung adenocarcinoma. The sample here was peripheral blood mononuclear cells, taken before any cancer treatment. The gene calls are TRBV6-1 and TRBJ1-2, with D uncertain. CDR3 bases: TGTGCCAGCAGTGGTTTGGGAGCCAACTATGGCTACACCTTC. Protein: CASSGLGANYGYTF.